This paragraph covers one T cell receptor (beta chain) sequence. Antigen specificity is unknown. A much larger clone differs from this one at a single base, so this may be a read error. Germline CDR1 is MDHEN and CDR2 is SYDVKM. This CDR3 contains 13 residues. V was trimmed by 8 bases and J by 5 bases, leaving 16 bases between them. The source of the sample is a study of T cells in Graves' hyperthyroidism and ophthalmopathy. General observations from the study: Stable hyperthyroidism and ophthalmopathy were separated using 13 V-J signatures.

Those patients with uncontrolled infection, other autoimmune disease, pregnancy or lactation were excluded. The PBMCs were taken from around 10 ml of fresh peripheral blood. Regions amplified from RNA transcripts were the TCR beta CDR3 regions. HTBI primers were employed in a first-round RT-PCR of the TCR CDR3. One entry per CDR3 protein results from TCRdb running MiXCR on the multiplex PCR reads. The sample shows almost 600,000 distinct CDR3 sequences, about 15% of them seen only once. Sequenced: blood. The chain employs TRBV28 and TRBJ2-7; D possibly corresponds to TRBD1 (7 bases). This TCR came from a woman in her 30s with Graves' hyperthyroidism that later progressed to Graves' ophthalmopathy. The CDR3 region has the DNA TGTGCCAGCGGTTGGACAGGAGGGGACGAGCAGTACTTC. It translates to CASGWTGGDEQYF.